The entry that follows covers one T cell receptor (beta chain) sequence. These data originate in a study of blood T cell repertoires in COVID-19. Study overall: The United States, Italy and Spain were the sources of the acute and convalescent COVID-19 samples. PBMCs, B-cell-depleted T cells, or T cells were the source of the cDNA or gDNA that made up the material.

Germline V gene lookup returns CDR1 SGDLS and CDR2 YYNGEE. Trimming cost V 0 bases and J 3 bases, with 13 bases left between them. This CDR3 is 15 amino acids long. As originally analysed: Estimation of nucleated cell counts relied on the amplification of reference gene primers. Profiling relied on immunoSEQ multiplex PCR, and the TCRdb table lists in-frame clones only, not all of them. That table is the source of V, J and clone size, and D and trimming were worked out from the DNA. Of about 200,000 clones listed, around three quarters are singletons. The chain uses TRBV9 and TRBJ2-7; possibly TRBD1 for D (6 bases). The clonotype comes from a woman in her seventies with acute or convalescent COVID-19. The specimen sequenced was peripheral blood. CDR3 sequence (DNA): TGTGCCAGCAGCGTAGGAAAAGGGGGAATCTACGAGCAGTACTTC. It translates to CASSVGKGGIYEQYF. The full variable domain, rest sourced from reference TRBV9 and TRBJ2-7, is DSGVTQTPKHLITATGQRVTLRCSPRSGDLSVYWYQQSLDQGLQFLIQYYNGEERAKGNILERFSAQQFPDLHSELNLSSLELGDSALYFCASSVGKGGIYEQYFGPGTRLTVT.